This entry is about one T cell receptor beta chain. Using immunoSEQ multiplex PCR, the repertoire was profiled, and TCRdb retains in-frame clones only, with some absent. Seen here are approximately 81,000 clones, more than 80% observed once, and the top ten hold approximately 3.5%. These data are taken from a study of technical replicates of blood from several donors. The source is a human donor in good health. Some clones in this sample may be carry-over from other donors' samples. The sequenced sample consisted of PBMCs.

The chain's CDR3 is CASSLPTQGPGTNEKLFF. For the CDR3, the DNA is TGTGCCAGCAGCTTACCAACACAGGGCCCCGGGACTAATGAAAAACTGTTTTTT. The genes are TRBV7-9 and TRBJ1-4, with D maybe TRBD1 (6 bases). V was clipped by 2 bases and J by 2 bases, with 18 bases between them. Germline CDR1 reads SEHNR; CDR2 reads FQNEAQ (reference sequence). This CDR3 comprises 18 residues.